The next 18 T cell receptor beta chains were all read from a single sample in a study of blood T cell repertoires in COVID-19. Sequenced by immunoSEQ multiplex PCR; TCRdb stores in-frame clones only, minus some. The table records fewer than 300,000 clones, about 83% of them present only once. Source material: peripheral blood. The origin of the receptors is a man older than 75 with acute or convalescent COVID-19.

The V and J genes are TRBV12-3 or TRBV12-4 and TRBJ1-2; 7 bases map to TRBD1. CDR3 length equals 12 residues. Unmatched junction bases numbered 5, after V lost 6 bases and J lost 7 bases. The CDR3 DNA is TGTGCCAGCAGCCAGACAGGGACTGGCTACACCTTC. Its translation is CASSQTGTGYTF.

V and J are TRBV28 and TRBJ2-3; 7 nucleotides agree with TRBD2. CDR3 length equals 13 residues. After removal of 6 bases from V and 4 bases from J, the junction contained 4 bases not matched to a gene. CDR1 and CDR2 (germline): MDHEN, SYDVKM. CDR3 sequence (DNA): TGTGCCAGCAGCGAGGGAGGGGCAGATACGCAGTATTTT. Translation gives CASSEGGADTQYF.

This chain joins TRBV15 and TRBJ2-1; D may be TRBD2 (6 bases). The CDR3 length is 15 residues. The germline gives CDR1 LNHNV, CDR2 YYDKDF (reference sequence). V was clipped by 0 bases and J by 7 bases, with 13 bases between them. CDR3 in amino acids: CATSRDLRDGNEQFF. As DNA, the CDR3 is TGTGCCACCAGCAGAGATTTGCGGGATGGGAATGAGCAGTTCTTC.

V gene TRBV12-3 or TRBV12-4 combines with J gene TRBJ2-4; 7 nucleotides align to TRBD1. The CDR3 runs 13 residues. The V segment lost 3 bases and the J segment 8 bases; nucleotides outside the gene matches: 4. Here the CDR3 DNA reads TGTGCCAGCAGTTTGACAGGGCGGGACATTCAGTACTTC. Its protein product is CASSLTGRDIQYF.

The chain combines TRBV5-1 with TRBJ1-1, with a possible D match to TRBD1 (5 bases). The germline V gene encodes CDR1 SGHRS and CDR2 YFSETQ. The CDR3 consists of 14 residues. With 4 bases removed from V and 7 bases from J, the gap between germline ends came to 17 bases. The CDR3 loop is CASSLTGGVHEAFF. CDR3 nucleotide sequence: TGCGCCAGCAGCCTTACCGGGGGAGTCCATGAAGCTTTCTTT.

V gene TRBV6-2 or TRBV6-3 combines with J gene TRBJ1-3, with D hard to call. Trimming shortened V by 0 bases and J by 1 base, and 13 bases separated the two germline ends. The germline gives CDR1 MNHEY, CDR2 SVGEGT. This CDR3 is 17 amino acids long. CDR3 DNA sequence: TGTGCCAGCAGTTACTCCGGGTCGGGAAAGTCTGGAAACACCATATATTTT. Its translation is CASSYSGSGKSGNTIYF.

This chain connects TRBV6-5 to TRBJ1-5, with D uncertain. This CDR3 contains 13 residues. The ends were cut back, 6 bases at V and 10 bases at J, with 16 bases in the middle. Per the germline V gene, CDR1 is MNHEY and CDR2 is SVGAGI. CDR3 residues: CASSADSFGPQHF. The CDR3 DNA reads TGTGCCAGCAGCGCCGACTCGTTCGGCCCCCAGCATTTT.

The chain links TRBV6-6 to TRBJ2-7; 10 nucleotides agree with TRBD2. Germline trimming cut 7 bases from V and 6 bases from J; bases unmatched to any gene: 9. Germline V gives CDR1 MNHNY, CDR2 SVGAGI (reference sequence). This CDR3 contains 14 residues. Here the CDR3 reads CASTLAGGVSEQYF. CDR3 nucleotides: TGTGCCAGCACCTTAGCGGGAGGTGTAAGCGAGCAGTACTTC.

The J gene is TRBJ2-1, the V gene TRBV7-2; 8 bases map to TRBD2. Trimming at V came to 5 bases and at J to 3 bases, leaving 18 bases not matched to a gene. The CDR3 totals 19 residues. The germline V gene encodes CDR1 SGHTA and CDR2 FQGNSA. DNA for the CDR3: TGTGCCAGCAGCCCTAGGGGAAGGGTAGCGGGGAGTTTCTACAATGAGCAGTTCTTC. This sequence encodes CASSPRGRVAGSFYNEQFF. Complete variable domain (other parts from reference TRBV7-2 and TRBJ2-1): GAGVSQSPSNKVTEKGKDVELRCDPISGHTALYWYRQSLGQGLEFLIYFQGNSAPDKSGLPSDRFSAERTGGSVSTLTIQRTQQEDSAVYLCASSPRGRVAGSFYNEQFFGPGTRLTVL.

This clone appeared a few times. The J gene is TRBJ2-1, the V gene TRBV5-4; the match to TRBD1 covers 7 bases. The V gene's germline CDR1 is SGHNT and CDR2 YYREEE (reference sequence). There are 16 residues in the CDR3. With V trimmed by 4 bases and J by 2 bases, 9 bases remained unmatched. The CDR3: CASSPLPGQTYNEQFF. The CDR3 DNA sequence: TGTGCCAGCAGCCCCCTCCCGGGACAGACCTACAATGAGCAGTTCTTC.

This chain joins TRBV19 and TRBJ1-2; 7 bases are shared with TRBD1. CDR3 length: 12 residues. V lost 9 bases, J lost 8 bases, and 9 bases stayed unmatched. Germline lookup yields CDR1 LNHDA and CDR2 SQIVND (reference sequence). CDR3 DNA: TGTGCCAGCCAGGGGGGCCTAGGAGGCTACACCTTC. Translation: CASQGGLGGYTF.

V and J are TRBV5-6 and TRBJ1-3; no firm D call. The CDR3 covers 19 residues. Germline CDR1 SGHDT, CDR2 YYEEEE. V was pared by 1 base and J by 2 bases, with 22 bases between. CDR3 nucleotides: TGTGCCAGCAGCTTGAGAGGGATGAGGCCTTTTATGGCTGGAAACACCATATATTTT. Translation gives CASSLRGMRPFMAGNTIYF. Full variable domain (missing parts from reference TRBV5-6 and TRBJ1-3): DAGVTQSPTHLIKTRGQQVTLRCSPKSGHDTVSWYQQALGQGPQFIFQYYEEEERQRGNFPDRFSGHQFPNYSSELNVNALLLGDSALYLCASSLRGMRPFMAGNTIYFGEGSWLTVV.

There are a few counts of this clone. V and J are TRBV5-6 and TRBJ2-3, with 10 bases lining up with TRBD2. In germline, CDR1 is SGHDT, CDR2 YYEEEE. J lost 5 bases, V lost 1 base, and 1 base had no gene match. The CDR3 sequence is 14 residues long. CDR3 sequence (DNA): TGTGCCAGCAGCTTGACTAGCGGGGTAGATACGCAGTATTTT. Translating gives CASSLTSGVDTQYF.

This chain joins TRBV3-1 (or the pseudogene TRBV3-2) and TRBJ2-4; D is possibly TRBD1 (5 bases). In germline, CDR1 is LGHDT, CDR2 YNNKEL (reference sequence). The CDR3 runs to 16 residues. V was clipped by 0 bases and J by 4 bases, with 13 bases between them. CDR3 sequence reads: CASSQEWGRAKNIQYF. The DNA for the CDR3 is TGTGCCAGCAGCCAAGAATGGGGCAGGGCGAAAAACATTCAGTACTTC.

The chain carries TRBV30 and TRBJ1-1, with a weak D call TRBD1 (6 bases). The V end lost 2 bases, the J end lost 3 bases, and 16 bases lay between the germline ends. This CDR3 spans 15 amino acids. Germline CDR1 GTSNPN, CDR2 SVGIG (reference sequence). The CDR3, as DNA: TGTGCCTGGAGTACAGGGTTAGGATATTACACTGAAGCTTTCTTT. Amino acids: CAWSTGLGYYTEAFF.

This chain connects TRBV4-1 to TRBJ1-5; 12 bases match TRBD1. Germline CDR1 MGHRA, CDR2 YSYEKL. Trimming removed 1 base from V and 0 bases from J; junction bases left unmatched: 10. CDR3 length equals 20 residues. This chain's CDR3 is CASSQVTGTGGFYSNQPQHF. The DNA for the CDR3 is TGCGCCAGCAGCCAAGTGACTGGGACAGGGGGCTTCTATAGCAATCAGCCCCAGCATTTT.

This sequence joins TRBV28 and TRBJ2-7, with 9 bases that match TRBD1. With V trimmed by 7 bases and J by 5 bases, 12 bases remained unmatched. The CDR3 spans 15 residues. Germline V gene sequence: CDR1 MDHEN, CDR2 SYDVKM. CDR3 loop: CASKYRDRETHEQYF. The CDR3, as DNA: TGTGCCAGCAAATACCGGGACAGGGAAACCCACGAGCAGTACTTC.

The chain is built from TRBV7-8 and TRBJ2-3; weak D call: TRBD2 (5 bases). This CDR3 has 16 amino acids. Germline V gene sequence: CDR1 SGHVS, CDR2 FQNEAQ. V lost 5 bases, J lost 6 bases, and 21 bases lay in between. The CDR3 region is CASSPLEGALSDTQYF. CDR3 bases: TGTGCCAGCAGCCCACTTGAGGGAGCCCTTAGCGATACGCAGTATTTT.